A single sample gave rise to the 28 T cell receptor beta chains below, sequenced in a study of blood T cell repertoires in COVID-19 (TCRdb year 2020). Receptor amplification or capture employed the immunoSEQ multiplex PCR assay. TCRdb retrieved this table from immuneACCESS and kept in-frame rearrangements only. Not all clones are present; in checked studies, unresolved V genes account for under half, and no reason is known for the remainder. Recorded for this sample are some 190,000 clones; around 76% of them occurred a single time. About a sixth of the sample rests with the top ten. The sequencing input was PBMCs or T cells enriched from blood (not recorded which). The receptor set was obtained from a woman between 50 and 59 years old with acute COVID-19.

This chain connects TRBV9 to TRBJ1-2; no firm D call. Trimming left V 2 bases short and J 0 bases short, with 17 bases between. The germline V gene has CDR1 SGDLS and CDR2 YYNGEE. This CDR3 spans 17 amino acids. As DNA, the CDR3 is TGTGCCAGCAGCGTCGGGAGCGGGGTCTACTCTAACTATGGCTACACCTTC. This encodes CASSVGSGVYSNYGYTF.

Notes on this clone: Other DNA sequences in the same sample also yield this CDR3. The chain employs TRBV2 and TRBJ1-6; D may be TRBD1 (6 bases). The germline V gene encodes CDR1 SNHLY and CDR2 FYNNEI. The CDR3 has 13 amino acids. Trimming left V 6 bases short and J 5 bases short, with 8 bases between. In nucleotides, the CDR3 is TGTGCCAGCAGCGGACAGAATAATTCACCCCTCCACTTT. It specifies CASSGQNNSPLHF.

The CDR3 protein is CAWSARDLGGGETQYF. CDR3 sequence (DNA): TGTGCCTGGAGTGCCCGGGACCTCGGGGGGGGAGAGACCCAGTACTTC. The chain uses TRBV30 and TRBJ2-5; TRBD2 matches 8 bases. Germline V lookup: CDR1 GTSNPN, CDR2 SVGIG (reference sequence). The length of the CDR3 is 16 residues. V lost 1 base, J lost 4 bases, and 11 bases stayed unmatched.

The rearrangement uses TRBV7-8 and TRBJ2-7; 9 positions match TRBD1. With V trimmed by 4 bases and J by 6 bases, 7 bases remained unmatched. Looked up from germline, CDR1 is SGHVS and CDR2 is FQNEAQ. The CDR3 totals 14 residues. In nucleotides, the CDR3 is TGTGCCAGCAGCTCACAGGGGGCTCACCGCGAGCAGTACGTC. Encoded protein: CASSSQGAHREQYV.

This chain links TRBV25-1 with TRBJ2-3, with 8 bases identical to TRBD1. V trimming: 10 bases; J trimming: 1 base; junction bases outside the gene matches: 10. Per germline, CDR1 MGHDK and CDR2 SYGVNS. The length of the CDR3 is 15 residues. CDR3 nucleotides: TGTGCCACCATCCAGGGGGCTTACGGCACAGATACGCAGTATTTT. Residues: CATIQGAYGTDTQYF.

V usage is TRBV28 and J usage is TRBJ2-2; D not certain. The CDR3 has 13 residues. Trimming removed 1 base from V and 3 bases from J, with 3 bases in between. Germline V lookup: CDR1 MDHEN, CDR2 SYDVKM. CDR3 sequence: CASSLSYTGELFF. The CDR3 bases are TGTGCCAGCAGTTTATCCTACACCGGGGAGCTGTTTTTT.

The chain has TRBV2 and TRBJ1-6; 7 nucleotides align to TRBD1. V was clipped by 8 bases and J by 5 bases; unmatched bases: 6. This CDR3 has 14 residues. Germline V gene lookup returns CDR1 SNHLY and CDR2 FYNNEI. The CDR3 region is CASLPTGNNSPLHF. As DNA, the CDR3 is TGTGCCAGCCTCCCGACAGGGAATAATTCACCCCTCCACTTT.

The chain combines TRBV6-6 with TRBJ1-1; TRBD1 aligns across 9 bases. The V segment lost 5 bases and the J segment 14 bases; nucleotides outside the gene matches: 12. The CDR3 is made up of 13 amino acids. CDR1 is MNHNY, CDR2 SVGAGI, per germline (reference sequence). The CDR3 spells CASSPRDRADGFF. The CDR3 DNA is TGTGCCAGCAGTCCCCGGGACAGGGCCGATGGCTTCTTT.

The chain recombines TRBV6-5 with TRBJ2-4; possibly TRBD1 for D (6 bases). Germline V gene sequence: CDR1 MNHEY, CDR2 SVGAGI. The CDR3 sequence is 15 residues long. V was clipped by 6 bases and J by 0 bases, with 12 bases between them. For the CDR3, the DNA is TGTGCCAGCAGGCCGAACAGGGCAGCCAAAAACATTCAGTACTTC. Its translation: CASRPNRAAKNIQYF.

This clone was counted a single time. The chain couples TRBV9 to TRBJ2-1; TRBD2 might be the D (6 bases). Germline assignment: CDR1 SGDLS and CDR2 YYNGEE. V lost 3 bases and J 0 bases, leaving 22 bases between the germline ends. The CDR3 spans 19 residues. CDR3 DNA sequence: TGTGCCAGCAGCGATCCCCCTGGTAGCGGCTTTAGCTCCTACAATGAGCAGTTCTTC. Encoded protein: CASSDPPGSGFSSYNEQFF.

V is TRBV6-5 and J is TRBJ1-2, with 8 bases fitting TRBD1. CDR1 and CDR2 (germline): MNHEY, SVGAGI. The CDR3 length is 13 residues. V lost 11 bases to trimming and J lost 6 bases; unmatched junction nucleotides: 11. CDR3 DNA: TGTGCCTCCGGCCAGGGGGCTTACGATGGCTACACCTTC. Translated, it gives CASGQGAYDGYTF.

This chain connects TRBV5-1 to TRBJ1-2; D not resolved. V lost 1 base, J lost 4 bases, and 14 bases lay in between. Germline V gene sequence: CDR1 SGHRS, CDR2 YFSETQ. CDR3 length equals 15 residues. The CDR3, as DNA: TGCGCCAGCAGCTTGTTTCCAGGCTCCGCCTATGGCTACACCTTC. Protein product: CASSLFPGSAYGYTF. Full variable domain (missing parts from reference TRBV5-1 and TRBJ1-2): KAGVTQTPRYLIKTRGQQVTLSCSPISGHRSVSWYQQTPGQGLQFLFEYFSETQRNKGNFPGRFSGRQFSNSRSEMNVSTLELGDSALYLCASSLFPGSAYGYTFGSGTRLTVV.

V gene TRBV7-6 combines with J gene TRBJ1-3; D might be TRBD1 (5 bases). The CDR3 length is 14 residues. CDR1 and CDR2 (germline): SGHVS, FNYEAQ. The V gene lost 8 bases and the J gene lost 6 bases, with 17 bases spanning the gap. The CDR3 protein is CASGARTGVNTIYF. The CDR3 DNA follows: TGTGCCAGCGGGGCCCGAACGGGTGTAAACACCATATATTTT.

This chain links TRBV5-6 with TRBJ2-2, with TRBD1 as a possible D gene (6 bases). CDR3 length: 14 residues. V was clipped by 4 bases and J by 2 bases, with 9 bases between them. Germline V gene sequence: CDR1 SGHDT, CDR2 YYEEEE. DNA of the CDR3: TGTGCCAGCAGCCCGGACAGCAACACCGGGGAGCTGTTTTTT. Encoded protein: CASSPDSNTGELFF.

The rearrangement uses TRBV5-6 and TRBJ2-5, with 11 bases fitting TRBD2. The CDR3 has 16 amino acids. CDR1 and CDR2 (germline): SGHDT, YYEEEE. With 0 bases clipped from V and 1 base from J, the junction kept 2 bases outside the gene matches. The CDR3 coding sequence is TGTGCCAGCAGCTTGGATGGACTAGCGGGCCAAGAGACCCAGTACTTC. This sequence encodes CASSLDGLAGQETQYF.

Here the CDR3 DNA reads TGTGCCAGTAGTATATGGGGCAGTAATCAGCCCCAGCATTTT. Protein sequence: CASSIWGSNQPQHF. The chain employs TRBV19 and TRBJ1-5, with a weak D call TRBD1 (5 bases). Germline CDR1 and CDR2: LNHDA and SQIVND (reference sequence). The CDR3 contains 14 residues. V lost 2 bases and J lost 4, with 9 bases in between.

V and J are TRBV7-2 and TRBJ2-1; TRBD2 matches at 10 bases. The CDR3 contains 15 residues. CDR1 and CDR2 from the germline V gene are SGHTA and FQGNSA. With 5 bases clipped from V and 4 bases from J, the junction kept 5 bases outside the gene matches. The CDR3 here is CASSRERGGYNEQFF. In DNA, the CDR3 is TGTGCCAGCAGCCGCGAGCGGGGGGGTTACAATGAGCAGTTCTTC.

The V call is TRBV19, the J call TRBJ2-3, with TRBD1 matching over 8 bases. CDR1 LNHDA and CDR2 SQIVND come from the germline V gene (reference sequence). V lost 1 base and J lost 5; bases outside the gene matches: 8. The CDR3 runs 16 residues. CDR3 bases: TGTGCCAGTAGTATAGGGACAGGGTCGGTGGGAGATACGCAGTATTTT. Translated, it gives CASSIGTGSVGDTQYF. The full variable domain, with the rest looked up from reference TRBV19 and TRBJ2-3, is DGGITQSPKYLFRKEGQNVTLSCEQNLNHDAMYWYRQDPGQGLRLIYYSQIVNDFQKGDIAEGYSVSREKKESFPLTVTSAQKNPTAFYLCASSIGTGSVGDTQYFGPGTRLTVL.

The chain carries TRBV19 and TRBJ1-1; D possibly corresponds to TRBD1 (5 bases). CDR1 LNHDA and CDR2 SQIVND come from the germline V gene (reference sequence). V lost 1 base and J lost 3, with 9 bases in between. The CDR3 is 14 residues long. The CDR3 DNA sequence: TGTGCCAGTAGTATAGTAGGAGGGGACACTGAAGCTTTCTTT. As protein: CASSIVGGDTEAFF.

The rearrangement joins TRBV30 to TRBJ1-5; possible D gene TRBD1, 6 bases. This CDR3 contains 15 residues. V lost 2 bases and J lost 7, with 18 bases in between. In germline, CDR1 is GTSNPN, CDR2 SVGIG (reference sequence). CDR3 nucleotide sequence: TGTGCCTGGAGTCAGGGGCGGAGCGGTCGGCAGCCCCAGCATTTT. Translation gives CAWSQGRSGRQPQHF.

This chain uses TRBV4-1 with TRBJ2-7; weak D call: TRBD1 (5 bases). Germline V lookup: CDR1 MGHRA, CDR2 YSYEKL. Trimming left V 0 bases short and J 4 bases short, with 16 bases between. The CDR3 is 16 amino acids. The CDR3 nucleotides are TGCGCCAGCAGCCAAGAAGCAGGGTTGGTGGTGTACGAGCAGTACGTC. It encodes CASSQEAGLVVYEQYV.

Only a few counts were recorded for this clone. This chain connects TRBV6-5 to TRBJ1-5, with unresolved D. This CDR3 contains 15 residues. Germline V gene sequence: CDR1 MNHEY, CDR2 SVGAGI. V lost 6 bases, J lost 0 bases, and 12 bases lay in between. The CDR3 is CASRVGLFSNQPQHF. The CDR3 nucleotides read TGTGCCAGCAGGGTTGGACTTTTTAGCAATCAGCCCCAGCATTTT.

This chain uses TRBV5-6 with TRBJ1-2; no firm D call. The CDR3 totals 14 residues. In germline, CDR1 is SGHDT, CDR2 YYEEEE. The ends were cut back, 2 bases at V and 1 base at J, with 9 bases in the middle. CDR3 loop: CASSFGRGNYGYTF. The DNA for the CDR3 is TGTGCCAGCAGCTTCGGGCGGGGTAACTATGGCTACACCTTC.

V and J are TRBV6-4 and TRBJ1-2, with TRBD1 matching 7 bases. The V gene end was trimmed by 1 base and the J gene end by 6 bases; junction bases not matched to a gene: 5. The CDR3 has 14 amino acids. Germline CDR1 MRHNA, CDR2 SNTAGT. CDR3 sequence (DNA): TGTGCCAGCAGTGACTTCGGGACAGAACATGGCTACACCTTC. Its translation is CASSDFGTEHGYTF.

The sample holds one count of this clone. The chain is built from TRBV19 and TRBJ1-6; no clear D gene. Germline V gene lookup returns CDR1 LNHDA and CDR2 SQIVND (reference sequence). CDR3 length: 15 amino acids. Deletions cut 6 bases from V and 3 bases from J, with 12 bases between. This CDR3 is CASSPRGVYNSPLHF. CDR3 DNA: TGTGCCAGTAGCCCCCGCGGGGTCTATAATTCACCCCTCCACTTT.

DNA of the CDR3: TGTGCCAGCAGCCAAGGGCGGGTAAACAGGGACGAGGAAAAACTGTTTTTT. This encodes CASSQGRVNRDEEKLFF. This chain joins TRBV3-1 (or the pseudogene TRBV3-2) and TRBJ1-4; the D gene is possibly TRBD1 (6 bases). Germline V CDR1 and CDR2: LGHDT, YNNKEL (reference sequence). The CDR3 sequence is 17 residues long. Trimming shortened V by 1 base and J by 8 bases, and 20 bases separated the two germline ends.

This chain uses TRBV24-1 with TRBJ1-4; a possible D gene is TRBD1 (6 bases). Germline V CDR1 and CDR2: KGHDR, SFDVKD. The V end lost 7 bases, the J end lost 4 bases, and 9 bases lay between the germline ends. This CDR3 is 13 amino acids long. CDR3 nucleotide sequence: TGTGCCACCAGGGACAGTCTTAATGAAAAACTGTTTTTT. This translates into CATRDSLNEKLFF.

This clone is categorized as medium-sized. The chain employs TRBV12-5 and TRBJ1-5; 7 bases are a match to TRBD1. In germline, CDR1 is LGHNT, CDR2 FRNRAP. The V gene end was trimmed by 6 bases and the J gene end by 9 bases; junction bases not matched to a gene: 8. There are 13 residues in the CDR3. DNA for the CDR3: TGTGCTAGTGGCCAGGGGGACCGTAGGCCCCAGCATTTT. This encodes CASGQGDRRPQHF.